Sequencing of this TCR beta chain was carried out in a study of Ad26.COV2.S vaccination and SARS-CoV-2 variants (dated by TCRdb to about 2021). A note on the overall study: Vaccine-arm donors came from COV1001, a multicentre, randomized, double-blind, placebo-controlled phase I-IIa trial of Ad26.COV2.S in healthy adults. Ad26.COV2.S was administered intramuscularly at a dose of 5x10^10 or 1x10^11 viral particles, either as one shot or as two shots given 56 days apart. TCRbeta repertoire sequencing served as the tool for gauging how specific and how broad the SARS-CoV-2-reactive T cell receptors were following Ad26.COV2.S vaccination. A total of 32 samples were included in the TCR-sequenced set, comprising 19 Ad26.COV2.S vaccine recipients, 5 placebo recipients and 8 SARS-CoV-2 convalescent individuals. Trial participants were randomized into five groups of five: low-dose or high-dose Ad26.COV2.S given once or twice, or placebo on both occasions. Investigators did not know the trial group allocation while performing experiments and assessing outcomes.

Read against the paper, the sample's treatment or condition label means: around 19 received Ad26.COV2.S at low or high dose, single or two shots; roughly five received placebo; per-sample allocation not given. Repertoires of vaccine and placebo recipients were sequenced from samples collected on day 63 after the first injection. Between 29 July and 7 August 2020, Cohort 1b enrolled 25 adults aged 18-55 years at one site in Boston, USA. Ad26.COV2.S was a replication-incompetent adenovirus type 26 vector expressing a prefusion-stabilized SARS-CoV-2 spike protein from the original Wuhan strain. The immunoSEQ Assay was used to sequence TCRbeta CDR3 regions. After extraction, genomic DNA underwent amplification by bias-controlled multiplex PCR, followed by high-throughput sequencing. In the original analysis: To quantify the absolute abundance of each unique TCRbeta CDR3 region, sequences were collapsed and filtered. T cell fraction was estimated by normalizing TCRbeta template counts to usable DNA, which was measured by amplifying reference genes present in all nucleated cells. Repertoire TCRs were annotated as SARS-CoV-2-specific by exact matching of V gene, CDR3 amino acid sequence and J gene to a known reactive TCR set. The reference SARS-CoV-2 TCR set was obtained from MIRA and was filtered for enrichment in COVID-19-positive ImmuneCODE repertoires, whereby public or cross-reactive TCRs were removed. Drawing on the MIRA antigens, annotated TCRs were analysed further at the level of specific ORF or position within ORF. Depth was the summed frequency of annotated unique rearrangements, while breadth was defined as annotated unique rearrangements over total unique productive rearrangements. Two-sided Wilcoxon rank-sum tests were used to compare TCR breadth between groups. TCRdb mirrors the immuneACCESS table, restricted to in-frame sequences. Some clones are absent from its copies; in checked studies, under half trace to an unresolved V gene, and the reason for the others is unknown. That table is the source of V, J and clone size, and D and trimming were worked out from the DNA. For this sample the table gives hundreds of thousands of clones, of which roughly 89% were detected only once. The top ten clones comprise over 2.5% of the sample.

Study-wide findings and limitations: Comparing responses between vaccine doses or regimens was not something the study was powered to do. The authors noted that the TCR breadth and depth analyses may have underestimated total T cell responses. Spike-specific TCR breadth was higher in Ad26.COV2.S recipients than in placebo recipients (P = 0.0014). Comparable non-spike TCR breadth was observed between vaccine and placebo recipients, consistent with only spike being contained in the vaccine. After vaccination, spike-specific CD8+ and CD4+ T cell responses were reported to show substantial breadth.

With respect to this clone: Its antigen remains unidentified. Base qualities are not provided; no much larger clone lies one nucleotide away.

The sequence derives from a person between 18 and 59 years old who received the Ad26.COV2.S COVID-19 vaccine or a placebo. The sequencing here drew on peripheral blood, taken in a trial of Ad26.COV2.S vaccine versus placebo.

The DNA reads as follows: TGTGCCAGCAGCGTAGTTGCTGGGGGGTCACGGGGCTACACCTTC. The translation is CASSVVAGGSRGYTF. The rearrangement joined TRBV9 to TRBJ1-2; possibly the D gene is TRBD1, per 5 matching bases. The CDR3 runs 15 amino acids, cysteine and phenylalanine included. Of all the DNA, just the CDR3 is kept, 45 bases in frame from base 1. From a lookup of the germline V gene, CDR1 and CDR2 are SGDLS and YYNGEE. The germline ends are 17 bases apart after V is trimmed by 0 bases and J by 8 bases.